The 20 T cell receptor beta chains below all came from one sample that was sequenced in a study of T cells after posttransplantation cyclophosphamide. The method was immunoSEQ multiplex PCR; TCRdb's version includes in-frame clones alone and lacks a portion of them. The sample carries tens of thousands of clones, around 73% recorded once. Sequencing input: memory CD4+ T cells sorted from PBMCs. All receptors come from a woman in her fifties or sixties in good health, CMV-negative, and a related stem cell transplant donor.

The chain employs TRBV19 and TRBJ1-1; tentative D call: TRBD1 (6 bases). This CDR3 spans 14 amino acids. Looked up from germline, CDR1 is LNHDA and CDR2 is SQIVND (reference sequence). V was pared by 3 bases and J by 4 bases, with 12 bases between. The DNA for the CDR3 is TGTGCCAGTAGTATCATGGGGGCTATCACTGAAGCTTTCTTT. Translating gives CASSIMGAITEAFF.

This clone was counted a few times. V is TRBV10-3 and J is TRBJ2-1; 8 positions match TRBD1. Germline-derived CDR1 and CDR2 are ENHRY and SYGVKD. The junction had 6 bases not matched to a gene; V was cut back by 7 bases and J by 7 bases. The CDR3 is made up of 13 amino acids. The CDR3 region is CAINEDRANEQFF. CDR3 bases: TGTGCCATCAACGAGGACAGGGCGAATGAGCAGTTCTTC.

The chain links TRBV28 to TRBJ2-7; tentatively, D is TRBD1 (6 bases). Germline V CDR1 and CDR2: MDHEN, SYDVKM. V lost 5 bases to trimming and J lost 1 base, with 12 bases between them. This CDR3 contains 14 residues. CDR3 protein: CASSTTGQSYEQYF. Here the CDR3 DNA reads TGTGCCAGCAGTACCACGGGACAATCCTACGAGCAGTACTTC.

The rearrangement joins TRBV7-9 to TRBJ2-7; 12 bases fit TRBD1. The CDR3 totals 15 residues. With V trimmed by 5 bases and J by 5 bases, 7 bases remained unmatched. Germline V CDR1 and CDR2: SEHNR, FQNEAQ (reference sequence). The CDR3 DNA reads TGTGCCAGCAGCATTTCCGGGACAGGGGGCAACGAGCAGTACTTC. Translation gives CASSISGTGGNEQYF. Complete variable domain (other parts from reference TRBV7-9 and TRBJ2-7): DTGVSQNPRHKITKRGQNVTFRCDPISEHNRLYWYRQTLGQGPEFLTYFQNEAQLEKSRLLSDRFSAERPKGSFSTLEIQRTEQGDSAMYLCASSISGTGGNEQYFGPGTRLTVT.

The V gene is TRBV2, the J gene TRBJ1-2; 8 positions match TRBD1. Germline V gene sequence: CDR1 SNHLY, CDR2 FYNNEI. V lost 7 bases and J lost 7; bases outside the gene matches: 8. The CDR3 consists of 13 residues. CDR3 amino acids: CASKGTGGFGYTF. CDR3 sequence (DNA): TGTGCCAGCAAGGGGACAGGTGGATTTGGCTACACCTTC.

The J gene is TRBJ1-2, the V gene TRBV5-1, with D perhaps matching TRBD1 (5 bases). V was pared by 3 bases and J by 4 bases, with 13 bases between. CDR3 length: 14 residues. Germline CDR1 and CDR2: SGHRS and YFSETQ. The CDR3 sequence is CASSWDSGVYGYTF. The CDR3 nucleotides read TGCGCCAGCAGCTGGGACTCAGGAGTCTATGGCTACACCTTC.

This clone was observed a few times. The chain carries TRBV6-6 and TRBJ1-1; unclear D gene. Germline CDR1 and CDR2: MNHNY and SVGAGI (reference sequence). The V and J ends lost 0 bases and 8 bases respectively, with 10 bases between them. This CDR3 is built from 13 residues. CDR3 DNA: TGTGCCAGCAGTTACTCGAGTCAGGTAGAAGCTTTCTTT. Translation gives CASSYSSQVEAFF.

V usage is TRBV30 and J usage is TRBJ2-6, with D possibly matching TRBD1 (5 bases). The length of the CDR3 is 15 residues. Germline lookup yields CDR1 GTSNPN and CDR2 SVGIG (reference sequence). Between the trimmed V and J ends, which lost 3 bases and 10 bases, there was a span of 19 bases. CDR3 in DNA: TGTGCCTGGAGCGGGTCACTACGGGCAGGGAACGTCCTGACTTTC. Amino acid sequence: CAWSGSLRAGNVLTF.

This sequence joins TRBV7-8 and TRBJ1-2; weak D call: TRBD1 (6 bases). CDR1 and CDR2 from the germline V gene are SGHVS and FQNEAQ. Trimming cost V 1 base and J 6 bases, with 9 bases left between them. The CDR3 consists of 13 residues. CDR3 residues: CASSLDRVDGYTF. The CDR3 region has the DNA TGTGCCAGCAGCTTAGACAGGGTCGATGGCTACACCTTC.

The chain employs TRBV5-6 and TRBJ1-2, with 9 nucleotides matching TRBD1. The length of the CDR3 is 14 residues. Germline CDR1 and CDR2: SGHDT and YYEEEE. Trimming took 4 bases from V and 7 from J; bases not matched to a gene: 8. Here the CDR3 reads CASSGLQGAGGYTF. Written as DNA, the CDR3 is TGTGCCAGCAGCGGACTACAGGGGGCTGGTGGCTACACCTTC.

This sequence joins TRBV10-2 and TRBJ1-2; weak D call: TRBD1 (6 bases). CDR1 is WSHSY, CDR2 SAAADI, per germline. The CDR3 extends over 12 amino acids. Trimming removed 6 bases at V and 8 bases at J, with 13 bases between. CDR3 in amino acids: CASRQDSLGYTF. For the CDR3, the DNA is TGCGCCAGCAGACAGGACAGTCTCGGCTACACCTTC.

V and J are TRBV5-1 and TRBJ2-1, with 16 bases aligning to TRBD2. Unmatched junction bases numbered 12, after V lost 1 base and J lost 5 bases. CDR3 size: 20 residues. Germline-derived CDR1 and CDR2 are SGHRS and YFSETQ. Written as DNA, the CDR3 is TGCGCCAGCAGCTTGAACTTTGGGACTAGCGGGAGGGTCAGGGACAATGAGCAGTTCTTC. Protein sequence: CASSLNFGTSGRVRDNEQFF.

This chain joins TRBV6-5 and TRBJ2-1; 9 nucleotides match TRBD2. Germline V gene lookup returns CDR1 MNHEY and CDR2 SVGAGI. CDR3 length equals 13 residues. The J segment lost 8 bases and the V segment lost 5 bases, leaving 4 bases of the junction unmatched. CDR3 in DNA: TGTGCCAGCAGTATCCGACTAGCGGATGAGCAGTTCTTC. Translation gives CASSIRLADEQFF.

This sequence joins TRBV30 and TRBJ2-5, with TRBD1 as a possible D gene (6 bases). The closer fit of TRBJ2-7 to the DNA end suggests the J call may be wrong. This CDR3 has 15 residues. From germline, CDR1 is GTSNPN and CDR2 SVGIG (reference sequence). The CDR3, as DNA: TGTGCCTGGAGCAAAGGGGGAGCGGCGAACTACGAGCAGTACTTC. Amino acid sequence: CAWSKGGAANYEQYF.

The V call is TRBV28, the J call TRBJ1-5; possible D gene TRBD1, 6 bases. CDR1 is MDHEN, CDR2 SYDVKM, per germline. The CDR3 runs to 14 residues. V lost 7 bases to trimming and J lost 7 bases, with 17 bases between them. The CDR3, as DNA: TGTGCCAGCAACCCGCTGACAGGTCGACAGCCCCAGCATTTT. It yields the protein CASNPLTGRQPQHF.

The chain links TRBV19 to TRBJ2-5; 9 bases agree with TRBD2. The CDR3 consists of 17 residues. The V segment lost 6 bases and the J segment 0 bases; nucleotides outside the gene matches: 11. Germline V CDR1 and CDR2: LNHDA, SQIVND (reference sequence). CDR3 nucleotides: TGTGCCAGTAGAGGGGAGGGGAGCGGGGGGAACCAAGAGACCCAGTACTTC. This codes for CASRGEGSGGNQETQYF.

This clone has a single count. The chain recombines TRBV18 with TRBJ2-5; possible D gene TRBD2, 6 bases. The CDR3 has 14 amino acids. V dropped 1 base and J dropped 3 bases, with 9 bases sitting between them. Germline loops: CDR1 KGHSH, CDR2 LQKENI. Written as DNA, the CDR3 is TGTGCCAGCTCACCACTTACGGGGGAAGAGACCCAGTACTTC. Protein sequence: CASSPLTGEETQYF.

This chain joins TRBV7-3 and TRBJ2-7; 7 nucleotides align to TRBD1. The V and J ends lost 3 bases and 5 bases, in that order; junction bases with no gene match: 10. The CDR3 contains 15 residues. The germline V gene has CDR1 SGHTA and CDR2 FQGTGA. CDR3 sequence reads: CASSLTDRAINEQYF. CDR3 sequence (DNA): TGTGCCAGCAGCTTGACCGACAGGGCGATCAACGAGCAGTACTTC.

This chain joins TRBV5-1 and TRBJ2-7; D call uncertain. The CDR3 length is 14 residues. Trimming pared 5 bases from V and 0 bases from J, leaving 12 bases between. Germline values: CDR1 SGHRS, CDR2 YFSETQ. For the CDR3, the DNA is TGCGCCAGCAGACCCACTTGGAGCTCCTACGAGCAGTACTTC. Its translation: CASRPTWSSYEQYF. The full variable domain, in which reference TRBV5-1 and TRBJ2-7 provide the parts outside the CDR3, is KAGVTQTPRYLIKTRGQQVTLSCSPISGHRSVSWYQQTPGQGLQFLFEYFSETQRNKGNFPGRFSGRQFSNSRSEMNVSTLELGDSALYLCASRPTWSSYEQYFGPGTRLTVT.

This chain joins TRBV18 and TRBJ1-2; the match to TRBD1 covers 8 bases. Germline CDR1 reads KGHSH; CDR2 reads LQKENI. The junction had 14 bases not matched to a gene; V was cut back by 4 bases and J by 4 bases. The CDR3 is made up of 17 amino acids. The CDR3 region is CASSQVLSGGDGYGYTF. As DNA, the CDR3 is TGTGCCAGCTCACAAGTATTATCAGGGGGCGATGGCTATGGCTACACCTTC. Full variable domain (rest looked up from reference TRBV18 and TRBJ1-2): NAGVMQNPRHLVRRRGQEARLRCSPMKGHSHVYWYRQLPEEGLKFMVYLQKENIIDESGMPKERFSAEFPKEGPSILRIQQVVRGDSAAYFCASSQVLSGGDGYGYTFGSGTRLTVV.